A selection of T cell receptor beta chains follows, all from one sample in a study of T cell repertoires in cytomegalovirus infection. Each CDR3 protein gets one entry after TCRdb re-called the reads with MiXCR. The data show more than 150,000 distinct CDR3 sequences, with roughly a fifth seen just once and under 3.5% held by the top ten. Sequencing used PBMCs. The receptors were gathered from a human donor in good health (CMV status not recorded). Some clones in this sample may be carry-over from other donors' samples. CDR3s include the opening cysteine and the closing phenylalanine or tryptophan. The D gene is left open where the match is weak. Clone sizes are given selectively: once, few, many, or a class where the clone is expanded.

TRBV28	.	TRBJ2-4	.	CASSLWEGLGVGKNIQYF	TGTGCCAGCAGTTTATGGGAGGGACTGGGTGTCGGCAAAAACATTCAGTACTTC
TRBV7-3	many	TRBJ2-1	.	CASSLTSAYNEQFF	TGTGCCAGCAGCTTAACGTCAGCCTACAATGAGCAGTTCTTC
TRBV28	.	TRBJ1-5	.	CASSFGASGNQPQHF	TGTGCCAGCAGTTTCGGGGCATCGGGCAATCAGCCCCAGCATTTT
TRBV19	few	TRBJ2-2	.	CASSIVWGATGELFF	TGTGCCAGTAGTATTGTTTGGGGAGCAACCGGGGAGCTGTTTTTT
TRBV6-6	.	TRBJ1-1	TRBD1	CASRPRGQENTEAFF	TGTGCCAGCAGGCCTCGGGGACAGGAGAACACTGAAGCTTTCTTT
TRBV6-2/TRBV6-3	few	TRBJ2-1	.	CASSFGEKNEQFF	TGTGCCAGCAGTTTCGGGGAAAAAAATGAGCAGTTCTTC
TRBV29-1	.	TRBJ1-2	TRBD1	CSVQQGAYGYTF	TGCAGCGTACAACAGGGGGCTTATGGCTACACCTTC
TRBV3-1	few	TRBJ2-1	.	CASSPQLGGFSYNEQFF	TGTGCCAGCAGCCCTCAATTAGGCGGCTTCTCCTACAATGAGCAGTTCTTC
TRBV6-6	many	TRBJ1-5	.	CASSYQPQHF	TGTGCCAGCAGTTACCAGCCCCAGCATTTT
TRBV6-1	.	TRBJ1-2	.	CASSDAGGFYGYTF	TGTGCCAGCAGTGACGCAGGAGGGTTCTATGGCTACACCTTC
TRBV7-2	many	TRBJ2-6	.	CASSLARGPGANVLTF	TGTGCCAGCAGCTTAGCGCGCGGTCCCGGGGCCAACGTCCTGACTTTC
TRBV9	.	TRBJ2-1	.	CASSVDPGSYNEQFF	TGTGCCAGCAGCGTAGATCCGGGTTCCTACAATGAGCAGTTCTTC
TRBV4-3	many	TRBJ2-3	TRBD2	CASSPERDSTDTQYF	TGCGCCAGCAGCCCCGAGCGGGATAGCACAGATACGCAGTATTTT
TRBV6-5	few	TRBJ1-5	TRBD1	CATSGQNNQPQHF	TGTGCCACTTCGGGACAGAACAATCAGCCCCAGCATTTT
TRBV5-6	once	TRBJ2-2	TRBD1	CASSSDRVDTGELFF	TGTGCCAGCAGCTCCGACAGGGTTGACACCGGGGAGCTGTTTTTT
TRBV6-2/TRBV6-3	.	TRBJ2-5	.	CASSRDSVGTQYF	TGTGCCAGCAGCCGGGACTCGGTGGGGACCCAGTACTTC
TRBV6-2/TRBV6-3	.	TRBJ2-2	.	CASSGQGNTGELFF	TGTGCCAGCAGTGGCCAGGGGAACACCGGGGAGCTGTTTTTT
TRBV6-6	few	TRBJ1-4	.	CASSYAQGNEKLFF	TGTGCCAGCAGTTACGCCCAGGGGAATGAAAAACTGTTTTTT
TRBV19	.	TRBJ1-1	.	CASKDSTQLLNTEAFF	TGTGCCAGTAAGGACAGTACCCAACTCCTGAACACTGAAGCTTTCTTT
TRBV7-2	many	TRBJ2-7	TRBD2	CASSLQWGGLYEQYF	TGTGCCAGCAGCTTACAGTGGGGAGGGCTCTACGAGCAGTACTTC
TRBV7-2	many	TRBJ2-7	.	CASSRGGGSRGEQYF	TGTGCCAGCAGCCGAGGGGGGGGTTCAAGGGGCGAGCAGTACTTC
TRBV6-2/TRBV6-3	many	TRBJ2-1	TRBD2	CASSLGLAGVNEQFF	TGTGCCAGCAGTTTAGGACTAGCGGGAGTTAATGAGCAGTTCTTC
TRBV19	many	TRBJ1-1	.	CASSIRGNTEAFF	TGTGCCAGTAGTATACGGGGGAACACTGAAGCTTTCTTT
TRBV11-3	few	TRBJ2-1	.	CASSLAGVVGGDEQFF	TGTGCCAGCAGCTTAGCCGGGGTGGTGGGAGGAGATGAGCAGTTCTTC
TRBV6-5	.	TRBJ2-3	.	CASSYLPESTDTQYF	TGTGCCAGCAGTTACTTACCCGAAAGCACAGATACGCAGTATTTT